One TCR beta chain is described in this entry. Participating donors were healthy, HIV-negative adults free of recent acute infections or vaccinations. Negatively enriched CD4+ T cells were divided by CD45RA into naive and memory. This entry comes from a study of shared clonotypes between healthy human individuals. Study overall: Researchers drew samples from two women and a few men aged 18 to 49. CD4 naive and memory got three plates each, CD8 naive two, CD8 memory one.

Produced via immunoSEQ multiplex PCR; TCRdb's table is partial and in-frame only. This table holds about 1.5 million clones, around 97% found once. V lost 3 bases and J 5 bases, leaving 13 bases between the germline ends. Germline CDR1 and CDR2: SNHLY and FYNNEI. The CDR3 runs 14 residues. This receptor was identified in a young man in good health. Sequencing was carried out using naive CD4+ T cells sorted from blood. Described subset: CD45RA+ positively selected. The J gene is TRBJ1-1, the V gene TRBV2; no clear D. CDR3 protein: CASSDQSGNTEAFF. In DNA, the CDR3 is TGTGCCAGCAGTGATCAGTCGGGTAATACTGAAGCTTTCTTT.